This T cell receptor (beta chain) stems from a study of shared clonotypes between healthy human individuals. Here immunoSEQ multiplex PCR was the method, and the copy in TCRdb shows in-frame clones only, minus some. This sample has about 1.5 million clones, with roughly 98% found just once. Germline CDR1 LGHNT, CDR2 FRNRAP. Trimming cost V 2 bases and J 8 bases, with 18 bases left between them. The length of the CDR3 is 15 residues. The sequence was obtained from a man aged 25-45 years in good health. Sequencing input: naive CD4+ T cells sorted from blood. Noted subset: CD45RA+ positively selected. The rearrangement joins TRBV12-5 to TRBJ1-2; weak D call: TRBD1 (6 bases). The DNA of the CDR3 is TGTGCTAGTGGTTTGAATACAGGGAGTCAAAACGGCTACACCTTC. Translation: CASGLNTGSQNGYTF. Combining the CDR3 with reference TRBV12-5 and TRBJ1-2 gives the whole variable domain DARVTQTPRHKVTEMGQEVTMRCQPILGHNTVFWYRQTMMQGLELLAYFRNRAPLDDSGMPKDRFSAEMPDATLATLKIQPSEPRDSAVYFCASGLNTGSQNGYTFGSGTRLTVV.